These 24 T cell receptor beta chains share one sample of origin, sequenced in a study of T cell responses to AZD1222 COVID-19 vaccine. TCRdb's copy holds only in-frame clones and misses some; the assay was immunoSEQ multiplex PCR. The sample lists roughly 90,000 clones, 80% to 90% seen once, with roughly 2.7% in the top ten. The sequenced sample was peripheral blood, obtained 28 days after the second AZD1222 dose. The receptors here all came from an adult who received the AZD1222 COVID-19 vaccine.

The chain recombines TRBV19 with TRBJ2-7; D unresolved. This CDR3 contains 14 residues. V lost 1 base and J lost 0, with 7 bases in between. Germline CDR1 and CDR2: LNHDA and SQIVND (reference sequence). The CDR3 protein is CASSIAGSSYEQYF. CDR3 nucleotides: TGTGCCAGTAGTATAGCCGGCAGCTCCTACGAGCAGTACTTC. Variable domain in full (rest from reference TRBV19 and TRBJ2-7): DGGITQSPKYLFRKEGQNVTLSCEQNLNHDAMYWYRQDPGQGLRLIYYSQIVNDFQKGDIAEGYSVSREKKESFPLTVTSAQKNPTAFYLCASSIAGSSYEQYFGPGTRLTVT.

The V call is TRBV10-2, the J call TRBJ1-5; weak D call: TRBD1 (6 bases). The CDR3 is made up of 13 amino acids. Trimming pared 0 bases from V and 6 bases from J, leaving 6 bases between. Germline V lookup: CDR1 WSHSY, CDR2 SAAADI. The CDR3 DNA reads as TGCGCCAGCAGTGAGTCAGGGGGTCAGCCCCAGCATTTT. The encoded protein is CASSESGGQPQHF.

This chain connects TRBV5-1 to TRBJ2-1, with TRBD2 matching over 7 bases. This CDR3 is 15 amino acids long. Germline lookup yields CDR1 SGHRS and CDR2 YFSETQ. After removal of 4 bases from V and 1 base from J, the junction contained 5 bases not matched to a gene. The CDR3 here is CASSAGDGSYNEQFF. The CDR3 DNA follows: TGCGCCAGCAGCGCGGGAGATGGGTCCTACAATGAGCAGTTCTTC.

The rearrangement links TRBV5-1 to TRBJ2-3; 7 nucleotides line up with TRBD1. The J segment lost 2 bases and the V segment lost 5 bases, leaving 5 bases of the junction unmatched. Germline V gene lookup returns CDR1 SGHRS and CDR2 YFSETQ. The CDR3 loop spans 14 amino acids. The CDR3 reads CASSNGQVTDTQYF. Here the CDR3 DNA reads TGCGCCAGCAGTAACGGACAGGTCACAGATACGCAGTATTTT.

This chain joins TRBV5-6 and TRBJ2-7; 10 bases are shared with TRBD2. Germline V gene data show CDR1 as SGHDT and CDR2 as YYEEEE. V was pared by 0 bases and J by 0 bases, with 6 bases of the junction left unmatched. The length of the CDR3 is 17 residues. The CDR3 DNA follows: TGTGCCAGCAGCTTGGAACTAGCGGGATTAAGCTCCTACGAGCAGTACTTC. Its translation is CASSLELAGLSSYEQYF.

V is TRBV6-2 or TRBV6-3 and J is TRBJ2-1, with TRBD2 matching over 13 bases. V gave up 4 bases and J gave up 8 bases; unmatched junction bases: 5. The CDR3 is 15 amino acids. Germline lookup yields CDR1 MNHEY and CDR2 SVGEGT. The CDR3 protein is CASSSGTSGVYEQFF. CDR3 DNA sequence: TGTGCCAGCAGTTCCGGGACTAGCGGGGTATATGAGCAGTTCTTC.

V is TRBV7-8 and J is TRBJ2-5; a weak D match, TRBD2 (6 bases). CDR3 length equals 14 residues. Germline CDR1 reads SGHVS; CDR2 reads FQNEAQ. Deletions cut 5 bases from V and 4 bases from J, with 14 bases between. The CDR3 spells CASSRGLSGETQYF. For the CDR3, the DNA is TGTGCCAGCAGCCGGGGACTTTCTGGAGAGACCCAGTACTTC.

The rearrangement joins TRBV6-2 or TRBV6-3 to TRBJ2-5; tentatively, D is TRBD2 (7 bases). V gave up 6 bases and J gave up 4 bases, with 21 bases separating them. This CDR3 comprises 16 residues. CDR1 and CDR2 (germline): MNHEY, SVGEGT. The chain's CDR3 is CASSATISGGRETQYF. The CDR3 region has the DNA TGTGCCAGCAGCGCAACAATCTCGGGGGGCCGAGAGACCCAGTACTTC.

The CDR3 DNA is TGTGCCAGCAGTTTGACGGGACAGATACAAGCTTTCTTT. Translated, it gives CASSLTGQIQAFF. The chain uses TRBV12-3 or TRBV12-4 and TRBJ1-1, with TRBD1 matching 7 bases. The CDR3 sequence is 13 residues long. V lost 3 bases to trimming and J lost 9 bases; unmatched junction nucleotides: 7.

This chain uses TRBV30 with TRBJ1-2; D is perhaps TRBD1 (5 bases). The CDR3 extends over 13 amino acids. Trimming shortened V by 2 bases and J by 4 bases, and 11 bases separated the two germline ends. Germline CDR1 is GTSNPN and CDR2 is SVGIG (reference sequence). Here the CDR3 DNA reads TGTGCCTGGAGTAAACAGGCCATCTATGGCTACACCTTC. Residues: CAWSKQAIYGYTF.

DNA for the CDR3: TGCGCCAGCAGCGAGACAGGGGGCAAGGCCATATATTTT. As protein: CASSETGGKAIYF. The chain combines TRBV5-1 with TRBJ1-3, with TRBD1 identical over 10 bases. Trimming took 4 bases from V and 11 from J; bases not matched to a gene: 6. This CDR3 spans 13 amino acids. Germline assignment: CDR1 SGHRS and CDR2 YFSETQ.

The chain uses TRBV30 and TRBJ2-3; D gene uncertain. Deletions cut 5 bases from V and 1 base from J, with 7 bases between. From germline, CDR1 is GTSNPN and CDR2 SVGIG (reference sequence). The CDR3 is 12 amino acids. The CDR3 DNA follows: TGTGCCTGGGACTCCGGCACAGATACGCAGTATTTT. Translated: CAWDSGTDTQYF.

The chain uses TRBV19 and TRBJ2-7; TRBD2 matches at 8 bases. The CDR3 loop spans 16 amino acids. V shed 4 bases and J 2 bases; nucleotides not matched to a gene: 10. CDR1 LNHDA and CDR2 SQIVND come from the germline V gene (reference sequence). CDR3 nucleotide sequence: TGTGCCAGTAGTACGGGGAAGCGGGGGAGAACCTACGAGCAGTACTTC. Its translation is CASSTGKRGRTYEQYF.

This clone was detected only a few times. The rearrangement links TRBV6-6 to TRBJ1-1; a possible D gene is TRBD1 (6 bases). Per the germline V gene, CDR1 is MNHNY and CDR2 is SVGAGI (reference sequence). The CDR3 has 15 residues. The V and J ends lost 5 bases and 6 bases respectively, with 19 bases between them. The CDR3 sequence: CASSASAGDKAEAFF. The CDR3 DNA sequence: TGTGCCAGCAGTGCCTCAGCAGGGGATAAAGCTGAAGCTTTCTTT.

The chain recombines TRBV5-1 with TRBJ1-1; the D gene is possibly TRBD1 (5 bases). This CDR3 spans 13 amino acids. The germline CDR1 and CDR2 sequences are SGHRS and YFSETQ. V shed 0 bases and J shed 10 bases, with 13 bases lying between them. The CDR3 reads CASSLDRRRLAFF. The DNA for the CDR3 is TGCGCCAGCAGCTTGGACAGGCGGCGGTTAGCTTTCTTT.

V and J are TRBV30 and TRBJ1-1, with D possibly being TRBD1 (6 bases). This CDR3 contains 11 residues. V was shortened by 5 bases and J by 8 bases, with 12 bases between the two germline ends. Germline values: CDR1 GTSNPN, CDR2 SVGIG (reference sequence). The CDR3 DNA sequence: TGTGCCTGGGCAACAGGGAAGGAAGCTTTCTTT. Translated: CAWATGKEAFF.

The CDR3 DNA sequence: TGCGCCAGCAGCCTTCACCCCGGGGGGTTTAATTCACCCCTCCACTTT. Translating it yields CASSLHPGGFNSPLHF. The chain has TRBV4-3 and TRBJ1-6, with D possibly being TRBD1 (5 bases). Germline V gene data show CDR1 as LGHNA and CDR2 as YSLEER. The V gene lost 4 bases and the J gene lost 6 bases, with 16 bases spanning the gap. The CDR3 covers 16 residues.

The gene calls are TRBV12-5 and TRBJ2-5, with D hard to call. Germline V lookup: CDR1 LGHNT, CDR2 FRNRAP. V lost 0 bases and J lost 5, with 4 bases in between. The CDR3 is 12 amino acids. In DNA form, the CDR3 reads TGTGCTAGTGGTTTGGTTAGTGAGACCCAGTACTTC. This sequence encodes CASGLVSETQYF.

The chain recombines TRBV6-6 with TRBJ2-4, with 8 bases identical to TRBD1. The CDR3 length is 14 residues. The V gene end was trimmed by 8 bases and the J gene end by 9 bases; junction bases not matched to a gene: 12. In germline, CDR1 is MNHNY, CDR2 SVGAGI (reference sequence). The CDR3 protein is CASGEDRVGGIQYF. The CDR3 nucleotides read TGTGCCAGCGGGGAGGACAGGGTCGGGGGCATTCAGTACTTC.

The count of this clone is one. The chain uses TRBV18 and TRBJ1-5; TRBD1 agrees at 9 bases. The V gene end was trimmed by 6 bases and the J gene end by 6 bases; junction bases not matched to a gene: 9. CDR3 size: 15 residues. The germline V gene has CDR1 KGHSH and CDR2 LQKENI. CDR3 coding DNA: TGTGCCAGCTCCGAAGGGACAGGGACGGCTCAGCCCCAGCATTTT. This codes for CASSEGTGTAQPQHF.

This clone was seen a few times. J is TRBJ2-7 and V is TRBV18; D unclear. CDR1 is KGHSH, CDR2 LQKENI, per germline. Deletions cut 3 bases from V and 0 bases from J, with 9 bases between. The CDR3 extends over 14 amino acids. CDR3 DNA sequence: TGTGCCAGCTCACCCGACATAAGCTCCTACGAGCAGTACTTC. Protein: CASSPDISSYEQYF.

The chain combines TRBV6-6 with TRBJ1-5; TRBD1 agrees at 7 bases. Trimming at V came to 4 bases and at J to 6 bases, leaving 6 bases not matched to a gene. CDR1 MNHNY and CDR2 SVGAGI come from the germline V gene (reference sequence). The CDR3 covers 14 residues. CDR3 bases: TGTGCCAGCAGTTCGACAGGGAGGGGTCAGCCCCAGCATTTT. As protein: CASSSTGRGQPQHF.

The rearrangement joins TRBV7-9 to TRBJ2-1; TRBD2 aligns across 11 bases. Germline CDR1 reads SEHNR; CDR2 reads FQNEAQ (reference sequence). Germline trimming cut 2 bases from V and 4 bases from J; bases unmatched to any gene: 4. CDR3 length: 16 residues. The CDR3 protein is CASSLPTSGGYNEQFF. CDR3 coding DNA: TGTGCCAGCAGCTTACCCACTAGCGGGGGTTACAATGAGCAGTTCTTC.

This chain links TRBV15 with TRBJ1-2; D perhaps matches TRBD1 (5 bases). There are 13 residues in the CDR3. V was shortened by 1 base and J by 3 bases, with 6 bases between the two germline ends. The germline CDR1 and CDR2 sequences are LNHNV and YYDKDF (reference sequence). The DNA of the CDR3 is TGTGCCACCAGCAGAGGCAGGGACTATGGCTACACCTTC. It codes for CATSRGRDYGYTF.